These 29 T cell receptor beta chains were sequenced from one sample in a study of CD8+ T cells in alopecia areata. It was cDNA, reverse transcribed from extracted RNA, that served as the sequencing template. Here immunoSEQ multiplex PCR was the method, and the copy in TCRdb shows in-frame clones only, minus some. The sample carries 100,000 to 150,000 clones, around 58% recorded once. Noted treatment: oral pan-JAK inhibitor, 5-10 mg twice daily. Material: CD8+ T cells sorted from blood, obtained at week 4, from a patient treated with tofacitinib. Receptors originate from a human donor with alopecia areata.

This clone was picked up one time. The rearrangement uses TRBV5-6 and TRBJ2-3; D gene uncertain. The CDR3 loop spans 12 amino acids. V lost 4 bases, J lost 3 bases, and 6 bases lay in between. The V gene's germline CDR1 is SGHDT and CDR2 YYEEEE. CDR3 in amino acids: CASSAGTDTQYF. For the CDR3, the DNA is TGTGCCAGCAGCGCCGGAACAGATACGCAGTATTTT.

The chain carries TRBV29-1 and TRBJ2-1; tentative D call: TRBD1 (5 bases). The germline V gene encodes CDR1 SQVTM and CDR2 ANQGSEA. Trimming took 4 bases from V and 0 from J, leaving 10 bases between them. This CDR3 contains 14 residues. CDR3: CSVAGLSSYNEQFF. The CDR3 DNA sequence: TGCAGCGTTGCAGGGCTTAGCTCCTACAATGAGCAGTTCTTC.

The CDR3 DNA reads as TGCAGCGTTATGGGTGGGATGGCCTACGAGCAGTACTTC. It encodes CSVMGGMAYEQYF. The chain employs TRBV29-1 and TRBJ2-7, with D unresolved. The CDR3 runs 13 residues. Germline CDR1 reads SQVTM; CDR2 reads ANQGSEA. The V end was cut by 5 bases, the J end by 2 bases, with 13 bases between.

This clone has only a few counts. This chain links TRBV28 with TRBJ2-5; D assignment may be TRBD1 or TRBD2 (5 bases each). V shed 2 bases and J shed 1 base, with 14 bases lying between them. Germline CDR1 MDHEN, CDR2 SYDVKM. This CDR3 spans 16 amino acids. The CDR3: CASSLMVWDLQETQYF. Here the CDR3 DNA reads TGTGCCAGCAGTTTAATGGTTTGGGACCTCCAAGAGACCCAGTACTTC.

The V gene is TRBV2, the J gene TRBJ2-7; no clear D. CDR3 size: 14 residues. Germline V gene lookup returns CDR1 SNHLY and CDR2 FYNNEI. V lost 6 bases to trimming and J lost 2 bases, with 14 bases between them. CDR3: CASRENTGPYEQYF. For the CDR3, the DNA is TGTGCCAGCAGGGAGAACACCGGACCCTACGAGCAGTACTTC.

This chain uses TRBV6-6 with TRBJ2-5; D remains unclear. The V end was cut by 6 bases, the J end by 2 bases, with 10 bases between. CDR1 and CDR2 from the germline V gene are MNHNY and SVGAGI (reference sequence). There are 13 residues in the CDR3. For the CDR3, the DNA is TGTGCCAGCAGCTACGGATCGCAAGAGACCCAGTACTTC. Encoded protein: CASSYGSQETQYF.

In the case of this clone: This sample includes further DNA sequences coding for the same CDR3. The CDR3 DNA reads as TGTGCCAGTAGTATCCAGGGAGCCGGCTATGGCTACACCTTC. Encoded protein: CASSIQGAGYGYTF. This chain joins TRBV19 and TRBJ1-2; TRBD1 is a possible D gene (5 bases). The CDR3 extends over 14 amino acids. Deletions cut 3 bases from V and 4 bases from J, with 12 bases between. Germline loops: CDR1 LNHDA, CDR2 SQIVND (reference sequence).

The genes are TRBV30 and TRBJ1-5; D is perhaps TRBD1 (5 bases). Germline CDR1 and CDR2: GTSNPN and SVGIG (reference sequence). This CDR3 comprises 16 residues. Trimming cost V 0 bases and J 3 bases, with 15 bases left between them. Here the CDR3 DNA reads TGTGCCTGGAGTGTAACAGGAGATCGGGCCAATCAGCCCCAGCATTTT. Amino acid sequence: CAWSVTGDRANQPQHF.

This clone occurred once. CDR3 amino acids: CASSQTPYTDTQYF. The CDR3 bases are TGCGCCAGCAGCCAAACTCCTTACACAGATACGCAGTATTTT. This sequence joins TRBV4-1 and TRBJ2-3; no reliable D call. Germline CDR1 reads MGHRA; CDR2 reads YSYEKL. This CDR3 spans 14 amino acids. The V end lost 2 bases, the J end lost 2 bases, and 8 bases lay between the germline ends.

CDR3: CASSQDVQGKGGTEAFF. As DNA, the CDR3 is TGCGCCAGCAGCCAAGACGTTCAGGGAAAGGGGGGCACTGAAGCTTTCTTT. This chain joins TRBV4-3 and TRBJ1-1, with D possibly matching TRBD1 (6 bases). V lost 0 bases and J lost 4, with 18 bases in between. The germline V gene has CDR1 LGHNA and CDR2 YSLEER. The CDR3 has 17 residues.

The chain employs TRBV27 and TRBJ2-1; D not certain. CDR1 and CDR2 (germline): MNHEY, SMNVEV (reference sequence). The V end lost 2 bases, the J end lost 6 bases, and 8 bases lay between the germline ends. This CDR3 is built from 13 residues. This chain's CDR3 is CASSLNLGNEQFF. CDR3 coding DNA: TGTGCCAGCAGTTTAAATCTGGGCAATGAGCAGTTCTTC.

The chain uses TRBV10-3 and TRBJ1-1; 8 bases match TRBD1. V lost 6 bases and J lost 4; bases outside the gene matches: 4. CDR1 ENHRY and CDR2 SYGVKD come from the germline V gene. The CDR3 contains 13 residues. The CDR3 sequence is CAIRTGAGTEAFF. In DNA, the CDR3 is TGTGCCATCAGGACAGGGGCGGGCACTGAAGCTTTCTTT.

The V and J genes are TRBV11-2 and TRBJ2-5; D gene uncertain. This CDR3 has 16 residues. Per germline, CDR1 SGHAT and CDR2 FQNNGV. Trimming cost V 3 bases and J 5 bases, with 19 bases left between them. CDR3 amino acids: CASSFYVAREGETQYF. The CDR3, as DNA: TGTGCCAGCAGCTTTTATGTTGCGCGCGAAGGGGAGACCCAGTACTTC.

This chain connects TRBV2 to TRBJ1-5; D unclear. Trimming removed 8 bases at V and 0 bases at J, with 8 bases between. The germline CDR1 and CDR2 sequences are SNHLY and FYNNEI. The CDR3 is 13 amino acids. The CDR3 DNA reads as TGTGCCAGCGGACTCTATAGCAATCAGCCCCAGCATTTT. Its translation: CASGLYSNQPQHF.

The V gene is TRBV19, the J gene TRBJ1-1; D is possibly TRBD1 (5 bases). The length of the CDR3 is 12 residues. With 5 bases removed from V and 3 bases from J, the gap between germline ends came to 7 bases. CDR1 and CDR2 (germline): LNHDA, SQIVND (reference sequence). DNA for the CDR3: TGTGCCAGTAGTGCGGGGGACACTGAAGCTTTCTTT. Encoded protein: CASSAGDTEAFF.

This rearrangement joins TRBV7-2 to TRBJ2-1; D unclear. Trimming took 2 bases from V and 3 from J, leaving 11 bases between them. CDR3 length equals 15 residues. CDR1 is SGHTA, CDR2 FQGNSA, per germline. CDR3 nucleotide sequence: TGTGCCAGCAGCTTATTCCCCAGCCTCTACAATGAGCAGTTCTTC. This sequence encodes CASSLFPSLYNEQFF.

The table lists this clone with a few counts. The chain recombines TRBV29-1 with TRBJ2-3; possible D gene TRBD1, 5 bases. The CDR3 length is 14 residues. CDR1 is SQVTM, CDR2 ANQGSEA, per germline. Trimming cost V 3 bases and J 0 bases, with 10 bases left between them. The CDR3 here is CSVDRVDSTDTQYF. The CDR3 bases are TGCAGCGTTGACAGGGTGGATAGCACAGATACGCAGTATTTT.

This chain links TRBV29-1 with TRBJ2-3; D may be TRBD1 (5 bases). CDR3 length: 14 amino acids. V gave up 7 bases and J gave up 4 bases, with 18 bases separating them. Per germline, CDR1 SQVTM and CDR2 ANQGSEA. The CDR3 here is CSAYPEQVADTQYF. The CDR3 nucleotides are TGCAGCGCCTACCCGGAACAGGTGGCAGATACGCAGTATTTT.

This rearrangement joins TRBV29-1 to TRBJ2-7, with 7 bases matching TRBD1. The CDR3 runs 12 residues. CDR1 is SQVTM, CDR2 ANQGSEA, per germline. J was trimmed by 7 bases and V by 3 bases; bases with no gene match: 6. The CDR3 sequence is CSVDTGEVEQYF. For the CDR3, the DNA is TGCAGCGTTGACACAGGGGAAGTAGAGCAGTACTTC.

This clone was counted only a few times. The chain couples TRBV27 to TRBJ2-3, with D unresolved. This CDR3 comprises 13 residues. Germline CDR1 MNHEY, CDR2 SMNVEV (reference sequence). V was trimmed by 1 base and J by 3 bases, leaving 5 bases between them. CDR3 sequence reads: CASSLFGTDTQYF. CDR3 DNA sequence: TGTGCCAGCAGTTTATTTGGGACAGATACGCAGTATTTT.

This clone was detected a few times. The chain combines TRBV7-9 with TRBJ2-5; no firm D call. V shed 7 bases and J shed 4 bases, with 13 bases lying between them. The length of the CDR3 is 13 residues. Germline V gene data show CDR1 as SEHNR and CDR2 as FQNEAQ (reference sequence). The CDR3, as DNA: TGTGCCAGCATGGACCTTATGGGAGAGACCCAGTACTTC. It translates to CASMDLMGETQYF.

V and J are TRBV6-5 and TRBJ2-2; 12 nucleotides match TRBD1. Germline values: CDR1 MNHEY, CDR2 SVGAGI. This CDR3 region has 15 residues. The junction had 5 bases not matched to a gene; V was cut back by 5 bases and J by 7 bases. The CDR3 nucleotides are TGTGCCAGCAGTGCCGGGACAGGGGGCGGCGGGGAGCTGTTTTTT. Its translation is CASSAGTGGGGELFF.

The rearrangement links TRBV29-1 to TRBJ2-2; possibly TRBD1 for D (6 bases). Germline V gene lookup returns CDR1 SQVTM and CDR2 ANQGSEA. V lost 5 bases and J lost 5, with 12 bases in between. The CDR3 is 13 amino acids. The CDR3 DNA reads TGCAGCGTTACTAACACAGGGACCGGGGAGCTGTTTTTT. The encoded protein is CSVTNTGTGELFF.

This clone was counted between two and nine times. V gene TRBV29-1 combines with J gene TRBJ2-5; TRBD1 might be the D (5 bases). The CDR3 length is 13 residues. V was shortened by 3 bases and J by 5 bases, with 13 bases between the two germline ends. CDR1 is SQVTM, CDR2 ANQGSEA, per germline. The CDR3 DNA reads TGCAGCGTTGAGCCGTGGGGCCGGGAGACCCAGTACTTC. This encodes CSVEPWGRETQYF.

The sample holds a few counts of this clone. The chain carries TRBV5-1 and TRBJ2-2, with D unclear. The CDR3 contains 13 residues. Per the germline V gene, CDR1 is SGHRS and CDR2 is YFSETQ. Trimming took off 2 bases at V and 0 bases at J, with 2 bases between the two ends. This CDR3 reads CASSLANTGELFF. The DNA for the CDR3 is TGCGCCAGCAGCTTAGCGAACACCGGGGAGCTGTTTTTT.

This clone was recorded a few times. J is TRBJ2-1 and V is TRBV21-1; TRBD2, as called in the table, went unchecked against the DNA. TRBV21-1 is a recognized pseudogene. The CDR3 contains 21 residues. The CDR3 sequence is CASSNTFDLRIKLSSYNEQFF. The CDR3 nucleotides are TGTGCCAGCAGCAATACCTTTGATTTGAGAATCAAGCTTAGCTCCTACAATGAGCAGTTCTTC.

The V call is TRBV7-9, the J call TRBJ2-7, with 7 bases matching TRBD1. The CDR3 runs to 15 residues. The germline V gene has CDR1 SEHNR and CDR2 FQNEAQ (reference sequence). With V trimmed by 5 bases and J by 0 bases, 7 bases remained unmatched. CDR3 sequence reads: CASSLQGSISYEQYF. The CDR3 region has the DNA TGTGCCAGCAGCCTACAGGGGTCCATCTCCTACGAGCAGTACTTC.

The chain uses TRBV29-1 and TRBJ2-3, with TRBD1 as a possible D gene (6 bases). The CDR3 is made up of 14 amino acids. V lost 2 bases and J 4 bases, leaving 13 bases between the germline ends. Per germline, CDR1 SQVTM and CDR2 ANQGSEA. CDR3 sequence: CSVETGRAADTQYF. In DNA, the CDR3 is TGCAGCGTTGAAACAGGGCGGGCGGCAGATACGCAGTATTTT.

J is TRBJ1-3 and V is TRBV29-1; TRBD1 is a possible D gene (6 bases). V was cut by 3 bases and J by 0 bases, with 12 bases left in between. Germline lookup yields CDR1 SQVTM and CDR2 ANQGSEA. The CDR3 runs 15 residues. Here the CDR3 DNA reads TGCAGCGTTGATGCAGGGGACCACTCTGGAAACACCATATATTTT. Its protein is CSVDAGDHSGNTIYF.